The 13 T cell receptor beta chains presented below share a single source sample, sequenced in a study of cytomegalovirus exposure and HLA in healthy donors. The study ran its PCR with 60 Vbeta and 13 Jbeta primers. The table came from immunoSEQ multiplex PCR; TCRdb's copy has only in-frame clones and leaves some out. The sample holds roughly 150,000 clones, roughly 77% seen once. Material for sequencing was PBMCs. These receptors originate from a man in his forties or fifties in good health and CMV-seropositive.

The rearrangement joins TRBV6-5 to TRBJ2-7, with TRBD2 identical over 8 bases. Germline CDR1 reads MNHEY; CDR2 reads SVGAGI. This CDR3 region has 12 residues. Trimming cost V 4 bases and J 9 bases; bases outside gene matches: 5. CDR3 coding DNA: TGTGCCAGCAGTTCTCGCGGGGGGCTGCAGTACTTC. This encodes CASSSRGGLQYF.

The chain recombines TRBV4-3 with TRBJ2-7; D is possibly TRBD2 (6 bases). Per germline, CDR1 LGHNA and CDR2 YSLEER. V was pared by 0 bases and J by 5 bases, with 14 bases between. The CDR3 is 15 residues long. The CDR3, as DNA: TGCGCCAGCAGCCAAGATTGGGGGGAAGCGGACGAGCAGTACTTC. Protein product: CASSQDWGEADEQYF.

The chain joins TRBV19 to TRBJ2-1; D call uncertain. Trimming pared 7 bases from V and 3 bases from J, leaving 13 bases between. The germline CDR1 and CDR2 sequences are LNHDA and SQIVND (reference sequence). This CDR3 is 14 amino acids long. The CDR3 here is CASKSQSFYNEQFF. DNA of the CDR3: TGTGCCAGTAAATCGCAGTCCTTCTACAATGAGCAGTTCTTC.

This clone was found a few times. The chain uses TRBV7-3 and TRBJ2-2; D unresolved. Germline V gene data show CDR1 as SGHTA and CDR2 as FQGTGA. There are 13 residues in the CDR3. V lost 4 bases and J 4 bases, leaving 7 bases between the germline ends. The CDR3 DNA reads TGTGCCAGCAGCTCGACATCCACCGGGGAGCTGTTTTTT. Translated, it gives CASSSTSTGELFF.

The rearrangement uses TRBV21-1 and TRBJ2-5; the table's D call TRBD1 went unverified against the DNA. TRBV21-1 is annotated as a pseudogene. The CDR3 has 14 amino acids. The CDR3 DNA follows: TGTGCCAGCAGCGAGCTGGACAGCAACGAGACCCAGTACTTC. It encodes CASSELDSNETQYF.

The gene calls are TRBV27 and TRBJ1-2, with 12 bases aligning to TRBD1. In germline, CDR1 is MNHEY, CDR2 SMNVEV (reference sequence). The CDR3 contains 15 residues. V lost 5 bases, J lost 7 bases, and 8 bases stayed unmatched. Written as DNA, the CDR3 is TGTGCCAGCAGTGTCCGGGACAGGGGGCGGAGTGGCTACACCTTC. Translated: CASSVRDRGRSGYTF.

The chain recombines TRBV5-5 with TRBJ2-2, with 7 bases that match TRBD1. The germline V gene encodes CDR1 SGHKS and CDR2 YYEKEE (reference sequence). After removal of 6 bases from V and 8 bases from J, the junction contained 13 bases not matched to a gene. The CDR3 is 15 amino acids. Here the CDR3 DNA reads TGTGCCAGCAAGATACAGGGCTCACAGGGGGGGGAGCTGTTTTTT. Translation: CASKIQGSQGGELFF.

The chain employs TRBV5-6 and TRBJ1-2; 10 bases map to TRBD1. Germline V lookup: CDR1 SGHDT, CDR2 YYEEEE. The CDR3 extends over 15 amino acids. Trimming at V came to 0 bases and at J to 8 bases, leaving 7 bases not matched to a gene. CDR3 loop: CASSLDWDRGGGYTF. The CDR3 bases are TGTGCCAGCAGCTTGGACTGGGACAGGGGCGGGGGCTACACCTTC.

CDR3: CASSWDSPFSGNTIYF. The CDR3 coding sequence is TGTGCCAGCAGCTGGGACAGCCCGTTCTCTGGAAACACCATATATTTT. This chain connects TRBV5-6 to TRBJ1-3, with 7 bases matching TRBD1. In germline, CDR1 is SGHDT, CDR2 YYEEEE. The ends lost 3 bases at V and 0 bases at J; junction bases unmatched: 6. This CDR3 has 16 residues.

The gene calls are TRBV7-6 and TRBJ2-7; 10 bases map to TRBD2. Germline V gives CDR1 SGHVS, CDR2 FNYEAQ. This CDR3 comprises 15 residues. The trim removed 0 bases at V and 2 bases at J, leaving 1 base unmatched. This CDR3 reads CASSLATSGTYEQYF. CDR3 coding DNA: TGTGCCAGCAGCTTAGCCACTAGCGGGACCTACGAGCAGTACTTC.

Only a few counts were recorded for this clone. The chain employs TRBV27 and TRBJ2-7, with D possibly being TRBD1 (6 bases). The germline CDR1 and CDR2 sequences are MNHEY and SMNVEV (reference sequence). V gave up 2 bases and J gave up 6 bases, with 8 bases separating them. CDR3 length equals 12 residues. The CDR3 bases are TGTGCCAGCAGTTTAAGAGGGGGCGAGCAGTACTTC. Its protein product is CASSLRGGEQYF.

The chain recombines TRBV4-3 with TRBJ2-7, with 10 bases lining up with TRBD1. The length of the CDR3 is 17 residues. Germline CDR1 and CDR2: LGHNA and YSLEER. V shed 0 bases, J shed 3 bases, and the junction held 8 bases outside the gene matches. In DNA, the CDR3 is TGCGCCAGCAGCCAAGATCCTCACCGGGACAGGGGCTACGAGCAGTACTTC. Encoded protein: CASSQDPHRDRGYEQYF.

Worth noting for this clone: This CDR3 is also generated by other DNA sequences in the sample. J is TRBJ1-3 and V is TRBV30, with 8 bases aligning to TRBD1. CDR1 GTSNPN and CDR2 SVGIG come from the germline V gene (reference sequence). The CDR3 totals 16 residues. Trimming cost V 3 bases and J 6 bases; bases outside gene matches: 13. For the CDR3, the DNA is TGTGCCTGGAGAGAAGCTAACAGGGGGTTCACAAACACCATATATTTT. It encodes CAWREANRGFTNTIYF.